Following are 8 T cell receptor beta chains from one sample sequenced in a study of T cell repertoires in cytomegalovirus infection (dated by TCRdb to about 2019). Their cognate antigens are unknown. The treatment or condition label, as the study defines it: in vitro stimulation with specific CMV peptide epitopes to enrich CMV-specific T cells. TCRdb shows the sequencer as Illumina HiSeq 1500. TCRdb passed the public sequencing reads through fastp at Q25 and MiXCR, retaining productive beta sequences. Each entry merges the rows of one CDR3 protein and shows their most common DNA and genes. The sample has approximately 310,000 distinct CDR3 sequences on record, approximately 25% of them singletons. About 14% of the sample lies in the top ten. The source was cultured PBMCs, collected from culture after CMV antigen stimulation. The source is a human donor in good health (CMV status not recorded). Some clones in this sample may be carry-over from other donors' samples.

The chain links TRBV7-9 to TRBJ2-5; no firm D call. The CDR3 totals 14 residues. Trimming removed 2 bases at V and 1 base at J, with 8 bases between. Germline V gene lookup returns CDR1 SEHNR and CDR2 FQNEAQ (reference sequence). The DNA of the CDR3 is TGTGCCAGCAGCTTAAGACAAACCCAAGAGACCCAGTACTTC. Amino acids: CASSLRQTQETQYF.

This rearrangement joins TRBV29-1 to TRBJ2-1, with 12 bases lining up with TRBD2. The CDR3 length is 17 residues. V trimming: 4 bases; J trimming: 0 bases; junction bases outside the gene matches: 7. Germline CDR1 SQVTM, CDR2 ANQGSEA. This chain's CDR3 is CSVAGTSGSLSYNEQFF. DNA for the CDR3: TGCAGCGTTGCTGGGACTAGCGGGTCCCTCTCCTACAATGAGCAGTTCTTC.

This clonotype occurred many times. CDR3 sequence (DNA): TGTGCCAGCAGCTTACCCTACAATGAGCAGTTCTTC. Its protein is CASSLPYNEQFF. The chain is built from TRBV7-2 and TRBJ2-1; D ambiguous. Germline CDR1 reads SGHTA; CDR2 reads FQGNSA. V lost 2 bases and J 2 bases, leaving 1 base between the germline ends. The CDR3 consists of 12 residues.

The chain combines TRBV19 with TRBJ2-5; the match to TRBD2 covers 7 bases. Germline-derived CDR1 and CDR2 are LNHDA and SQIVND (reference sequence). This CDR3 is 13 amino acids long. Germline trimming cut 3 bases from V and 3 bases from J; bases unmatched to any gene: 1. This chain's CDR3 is CASSIGLEETQYF. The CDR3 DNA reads TGTGCCAGTAGTATTGGACTAGAAGAGACCCAGTACTTC.

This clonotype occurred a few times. CDR3 sequence reads: CASTSGLAGYNEQFF. In DNA, the CDR3 is TGTGCCAGCACCTCGGGACTAGCGGGTTACAATGAGCAGTTCTTC. This sequence joins TRBV4-2 and TRBJ2-1; 12 bases match TRBD2. The CDR3 contains 15 residues. The germline V gene encodes CDR1 LGHNA and CDR2 YNFKEQ. Trimming cost V 7 bases and J 4 bases; bases outside gene matches: 5.

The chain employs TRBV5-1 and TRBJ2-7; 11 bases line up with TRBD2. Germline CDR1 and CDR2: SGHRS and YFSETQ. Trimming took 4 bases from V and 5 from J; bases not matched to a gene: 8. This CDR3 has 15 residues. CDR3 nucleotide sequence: TGCGCCAGCAGCCAAACTAGCGGGAGATCCCACGAGCAGTACTTC. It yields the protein CASSQTSGRSHEQYF.

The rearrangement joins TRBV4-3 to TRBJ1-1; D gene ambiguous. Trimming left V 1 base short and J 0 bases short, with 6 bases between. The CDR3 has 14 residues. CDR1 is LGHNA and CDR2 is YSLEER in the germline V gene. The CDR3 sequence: CASSQGIMNTEAFF. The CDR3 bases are TGCGCCAGCAGCCAAGGGATCATGAACACTGAAGCTTTCTTT.

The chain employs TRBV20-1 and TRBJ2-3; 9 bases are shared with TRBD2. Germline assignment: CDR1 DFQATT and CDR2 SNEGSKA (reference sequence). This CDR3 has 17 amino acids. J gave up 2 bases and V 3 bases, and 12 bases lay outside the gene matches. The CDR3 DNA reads TGCAGTGCTAGGGACCCAAGGGCTAGCGGGATCACAGATACGCAGTATTTT. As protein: CSARDPRASGITDTQYF.